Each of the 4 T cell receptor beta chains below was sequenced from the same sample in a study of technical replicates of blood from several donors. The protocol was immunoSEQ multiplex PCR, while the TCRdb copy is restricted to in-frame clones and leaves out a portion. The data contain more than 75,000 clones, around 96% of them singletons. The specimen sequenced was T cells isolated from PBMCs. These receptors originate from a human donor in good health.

As DNA, the CDR3 is TGTGCCAGCAGCCAAGAGGCCCCGGGACAGGGGGATTACGAGCAGTACTTC. Its protein is CASSQEAPGQGDYEQYF. The rearrangement joins TRBV14 to TRBJ2-7; TRBD1 agrees at 11 bases. The J segment lost 4 bases and the V segment lost 0 bases, leaving 8 bases of the junction unmatched. CDR1 is SGHDN and CDR2 is FVKESK in the germline V gene. This CDR3 is 17 amino acids long. The full variable domain, with the rest looked up from reference TRBV14 and TRBJ2-7, is EAGVTQFPSHSVIEKGQTVTLRCDPISGHDNLYWYRRVMGKEIKFLLHFVKESKQDESGMPNNRFLAERTGGTYSTLKVQPAELEDSGVYFCASSQEAPGQGDYEQYFGPGTRLTVT.

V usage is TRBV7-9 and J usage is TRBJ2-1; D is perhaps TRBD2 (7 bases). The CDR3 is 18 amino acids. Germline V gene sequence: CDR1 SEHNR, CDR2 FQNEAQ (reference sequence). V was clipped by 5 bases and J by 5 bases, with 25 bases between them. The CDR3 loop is CASSAYSWGLAENNEQFF. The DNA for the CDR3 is TGTGCCAGCAGCGCCTACTCTTGGGGGCTAGCGGAGAACAATGAGCAGTTCTTC. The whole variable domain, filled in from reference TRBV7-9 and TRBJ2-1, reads DTGVSQNPRHKITKRGQNVTFRCDPISEHNRLYWYRQTLGQGPEFLTYFQNEAQLEKSRLLSDRFSAERPKGSFSTLEIQRTEQGDSAMYLCASSAYSWGLAENNEQFFGPGTRLTVL.

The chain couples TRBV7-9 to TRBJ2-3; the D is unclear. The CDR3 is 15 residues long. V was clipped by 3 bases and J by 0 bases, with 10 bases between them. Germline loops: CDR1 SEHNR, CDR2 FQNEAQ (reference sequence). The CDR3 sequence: CASSFSADSTDTQYF. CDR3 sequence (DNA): TGTGCCAGCAGCTTCTCGGCGGATAGCACAGATACGCAGTATTTT.

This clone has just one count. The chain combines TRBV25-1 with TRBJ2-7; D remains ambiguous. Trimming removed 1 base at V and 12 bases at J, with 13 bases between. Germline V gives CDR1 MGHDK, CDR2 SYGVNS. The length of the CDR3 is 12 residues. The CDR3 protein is CASSESPREVYF. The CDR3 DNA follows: TGTGCCAGCAGTGAATCCCCCCGCGAGGTGTACTTC.